This TCR beta chain originates from a study of T cell changes during pregnancy in multiple sclerosis (dated by TCRdb to 2018 to 2020). The study in broad terms: The study looked at changes in the T cell repertoire across pregnancy in women with multiple sclerosis.

For this clone: This receptor's antigen is unknown. No base quality information exists; no much larger clone differs at one position.

Its CDR3 holds 15 amino acids, cysteine through phenylalanine. Only the CDR3 portion is preserved as DNA: 45 bases, with reading frame beginning at the first base. In the germline V gene, CDR1 corresponds to KGHSH and CDR2 to LQKENI. Germline trimming: 1 base from V, 3 bases from J; junction bases outside gene matches: 2. Library method: the immunoSEQ multiplex PCR assay. What TCRdb holds here is the immuneACCESS table cut down to in-frame rearrangements. Part of the clones is not present; checked against another copy, under half of the missing clones reflect an unresolved V gene, and the others are unexplained. This sample comprises about 50,000 clones, approximately 95% of them detected only once. Around 0.31% of the sample rests with the top ten.

The sequenced sample was CD4+ T cells from peripheral blood mononuclear cells, obtained in the third trimester of pregnancy. This clonotype was sampled from a female donor with multiple sclerosis, enrolled in a pregnancy study. Recombination connected TRBV18 to TRBJ2-3; 9 central bases correspond to TRBD2. The nucleotides are TGTGCCAGCTCACCACTAGCGGGGGTGACAGATACGCAGTATTTT. Protein translation: CASSPLAGVTDTQYF.